The rows below give T cell receptor beta chains drawn from one sample of a study of blood T cell repertoires in COVID-19. Generated by immunoSEQ multiplex PCR, the TCRdb table keeps only in-frame clones and is missing some. The sample records 45,000 to 60,000 clones, 70% to 90% being singletons. The sequenced sample was peripheral blood. These receptors were obtained from a man aged 60 to 75 with acute or convalescent COVID-19. The conserved cysteine and the conserved F or W are not part of the CDR3 here.

J gene,V gene,CDR3 protein
TRBJ2-5,TRBV6-5,ASSTGGAETQY
TRBJ2-7,TRBV7-2,ASSPSGGLMYEQY
TRBJ2-2,TRBV19,ATVNRKLAGDTGELF
TRBJ2-4,TRBV7-2,ASSSFPRGGLNIQY
TRBJ1-1,TRBV6-5,ASTRSGGTEAF
TRBJ2-7,TRBV6-5,ASRSRGSTSFEQY
TRBJ2-1,TRBV4-2,ASSQEREAVHEQF
TRBJ1-1,TRBV7-9,ASSPLAGETEAF
TRBJ2-1,TRBV9,ASSVDGGSSYNEQF
TRBJ2-7,TRBV10-1,ASSESPSDRSSYEQY
TRBJ1-5,TRBV2,ASSGTGGGNQPQH
TRBJ1-5,TRBV4-3,ASSQDLMSQPQH
TRBJ1-2,TRBV6-5,ASSPRTVYYGYT
TRBJ1-5,TRBV4-3,ASSQDGTGGTQPQH
TRBJ1-6,TRBV19,ASSPSTGTEDRSPLH
TRBJ1-6,TRBV5-4,ASSLAQNNSPLH
TRBJ2-1,TRBV4-3,ASSQWLAGGYNEQF
TRBJ1-2,TRBV7-9,ASSSLDKAGYT
TRBJ2-3,TRBV18,ASGTPSTDTQY
TRBJ1-6,TRBV4-2,ASSLGTANNSPLH
TRBJ2-6,TRBV7-6,ASSLLGGRSGSGANVLT
TRBJ1-2,TRBV4-2,ASSQDAAENYGYT
TRBJ2-5,TRBV10-1,ASPAFGEETQY
TRBJ1-1,TRBV3-1/TRBV3-2,ASSPGDRVGTEAF
TRBJ2-1,TRBV5-1,ASSLVGAGGFNEQF
TRBJ1-1,TRBV10-3,AISTERLNTEAF
TRBJ2-2,TRBV18,ASTPGLAPPGELF
TRBJ2-1,TRBV7-7,ASSLTPGYYNEQF